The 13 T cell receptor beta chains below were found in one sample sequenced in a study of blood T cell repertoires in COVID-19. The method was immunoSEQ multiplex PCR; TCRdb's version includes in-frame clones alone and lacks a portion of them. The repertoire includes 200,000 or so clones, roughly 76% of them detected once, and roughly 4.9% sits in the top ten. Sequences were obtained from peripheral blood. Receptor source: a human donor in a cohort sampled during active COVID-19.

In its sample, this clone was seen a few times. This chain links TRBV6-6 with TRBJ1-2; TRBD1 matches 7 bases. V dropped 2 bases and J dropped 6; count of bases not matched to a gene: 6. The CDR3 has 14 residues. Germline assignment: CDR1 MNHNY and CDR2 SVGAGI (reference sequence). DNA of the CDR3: TGTGCCAGCAGTTACCCGGGACAGTTTAATGGCTACACCTTC. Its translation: CASSYPGQFNGYTF.

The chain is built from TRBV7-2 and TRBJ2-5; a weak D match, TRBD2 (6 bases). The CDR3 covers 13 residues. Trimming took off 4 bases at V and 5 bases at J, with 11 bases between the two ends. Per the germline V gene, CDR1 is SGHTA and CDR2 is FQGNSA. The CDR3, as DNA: TGTGCCAGCAGCTCTGGGACTCTGGAGACCCAGTACTTC. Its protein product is CASSSGTLETQYF.

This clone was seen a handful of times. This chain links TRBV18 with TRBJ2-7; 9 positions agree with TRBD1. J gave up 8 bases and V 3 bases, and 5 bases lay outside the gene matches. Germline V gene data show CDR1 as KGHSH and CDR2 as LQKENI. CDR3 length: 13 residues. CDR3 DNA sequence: TGTGCCAGCTCACCTCGGGACAGGGATAAGCAGTACTTC. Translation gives CASSPRDRDKQYF.

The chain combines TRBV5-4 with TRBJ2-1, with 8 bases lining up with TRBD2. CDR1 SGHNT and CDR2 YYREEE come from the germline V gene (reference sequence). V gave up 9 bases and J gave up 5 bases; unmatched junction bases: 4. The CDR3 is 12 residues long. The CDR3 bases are TGTGCCATCTCGGGGGGGGACAATGAGCAGTTCTTC. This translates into CAISGGDNEQFF. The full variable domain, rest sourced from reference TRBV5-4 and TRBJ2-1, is ETGVTQSPTHLIKTRGQQVTLRCSSQSGHNTVSWYQQALGQGPQFIFQYYREEENGRGNFPPRFSGLQFPNYSSELNVNALELDDSALYLCAISGGDNEQFFGPGTRLTVL.

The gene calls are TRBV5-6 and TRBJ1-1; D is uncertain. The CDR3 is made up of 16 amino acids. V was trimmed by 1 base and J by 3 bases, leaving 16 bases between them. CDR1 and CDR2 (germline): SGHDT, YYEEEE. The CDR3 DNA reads TGTGCCAGCAGCTTGCCCCGTTTTCAGGAAGACACTGAAGCTTTCTTT. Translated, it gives CASSLPRFQEDTEAFF. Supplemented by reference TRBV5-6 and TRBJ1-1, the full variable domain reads DAGVTQSPTHLIKTRGQQVTLRCSPKSGHDTVSWYQQALGQGPQFIFQYYEEEERQRGNFPDRFSGHQFPNYSSELNVNALLLGDSALYLCASSLPRFQEDTEAFFGQGTRLTVV.

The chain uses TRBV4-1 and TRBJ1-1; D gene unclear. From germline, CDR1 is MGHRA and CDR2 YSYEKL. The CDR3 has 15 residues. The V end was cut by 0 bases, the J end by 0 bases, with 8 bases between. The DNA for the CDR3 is TGCGCCAGCAGCCAAGAACGCAGGATGAACACTGAAGCTTTCTTT. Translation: CASSQERRMNTEAFF.

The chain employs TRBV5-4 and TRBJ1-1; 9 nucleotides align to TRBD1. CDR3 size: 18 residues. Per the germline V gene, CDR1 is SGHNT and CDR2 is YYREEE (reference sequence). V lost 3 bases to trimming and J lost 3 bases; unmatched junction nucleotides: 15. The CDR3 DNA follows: TGTGCCAGCAGCTCATTACGGGACAGGGAGAAGAAGGACACTGAAGCTTTCTTT. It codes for CASSSLRDREKKDTEAFF.

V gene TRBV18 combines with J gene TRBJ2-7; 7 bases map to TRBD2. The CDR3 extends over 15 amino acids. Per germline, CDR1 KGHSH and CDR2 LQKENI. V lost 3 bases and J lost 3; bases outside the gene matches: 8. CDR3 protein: CASSPVQGEGYEQYF. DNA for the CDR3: TGTGCCAGCTCACCGGTTCAAGGGGAGGGCTACGAGCAGTACTTC. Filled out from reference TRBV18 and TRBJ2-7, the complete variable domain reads NAGVMQNPRHLVRRRGQEARLRCSPMKGHSHVYWYRQLPEEGLKFMVYLQKENIIDESGMPKERFSAEFPKEGPSILRIQQVVRGDSAAYFCASSPVQGEGYEQYFGPGTRLTVT.

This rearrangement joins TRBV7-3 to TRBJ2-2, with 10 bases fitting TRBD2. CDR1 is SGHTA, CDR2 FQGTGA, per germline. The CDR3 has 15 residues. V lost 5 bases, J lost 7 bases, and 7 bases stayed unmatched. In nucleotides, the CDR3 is TGTGCCAGCAGCCCCCGTCTAGCGGGGGACGGGGAGCTGTTTTTT. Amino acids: CASSPRLAGDGELFF.

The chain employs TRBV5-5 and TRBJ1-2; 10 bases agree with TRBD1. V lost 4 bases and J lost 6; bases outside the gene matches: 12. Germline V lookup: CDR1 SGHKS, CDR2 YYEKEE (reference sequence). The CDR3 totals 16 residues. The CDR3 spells CASSLPRQGAFDGYTF. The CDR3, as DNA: TGTGCCAGCAGCCTCCCCCGACAGGGGGCTTTTGATGGCTACACCTTC.

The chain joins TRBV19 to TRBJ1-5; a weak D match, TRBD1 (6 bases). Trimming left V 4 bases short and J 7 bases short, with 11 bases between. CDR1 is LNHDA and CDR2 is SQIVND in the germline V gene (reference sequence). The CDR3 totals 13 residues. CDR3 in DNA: TGTGCCAGTAGTAGGCCAGGGGCACAGCCCCAGCATTTT. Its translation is CASSRPGAQPQHF.

CDR3 region: CASSPGTGQFGYTF. CDR3 coding DNA: TGCGCCAGCAGCCCCGGGACAGGCCAATTTGGCTACACCTTC. The rearrangement joins TRBV5-1 to TRBJ1-2; 8 positions match TRBD1. CDR1 is SGHRS and CDR2 is YFSETQ in the germline V gene. The CDR3 runs 14 residues. Losses at the gene ends were 4 bases for V and 7 bases for J; bases not matched to a gene: 9.

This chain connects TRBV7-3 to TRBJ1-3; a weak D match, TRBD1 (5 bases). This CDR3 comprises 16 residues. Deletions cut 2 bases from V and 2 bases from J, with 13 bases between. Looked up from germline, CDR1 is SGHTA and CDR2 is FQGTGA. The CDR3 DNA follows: TGTGCCAGCAGCTTACTTCCGGGGGGTCCTGGAAACACCATATATTTT. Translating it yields CASSLLPGGPGNTIYF.